The next 30 T cell receptor beta chains were all read from a single sample in a study of early T cells in non-severe SARS-CoV-2 infection. TCRdb ran MiXCR on the 5' RACE reads and lists one entry per CDR3 protein. The table lists roughly 35,000 distinct CDR3 sequences, about 10% of them singletons. The specimen was whole blood. The receptors stem from an adult who was a healthcare worker with PCR-confirmed SARS-CoV-2 infection or an uninfected control (not recorded which).

This clonotype was seen ten or more times. The genes are TRBV5-1 and TRBJ2-5, with D perhaps matching TRBD2 (6 bases). CDR1 and CDR2 from the germline V gene are SGHRS and YFSETQ. Trimming stripped 6 bases from V and 5 bases from J, with 11 bases between. CDR3 length equals 12 residues. In DNA, the CDR3 is TGCGCCAGCATCGGAAGCGGGGAGACCCAGTACTTC. The encoded protein is CASIGSGETQYF. Full variable domain (rest looked up from reference TRBV5-1 and TRBJ2-5): KAGVTQTPRYLIKTRGQQVTLSCSPISGHRSVSWYQQTPGQGLQFLFEYFSETQRNKGNFPGRFSGRQFSNSRSEMNVSTLELGDSALYLCASIGSGETQYFGPGTRLLVL.

In its sample, this clonotype ranks as medium-sized. V usage is TRBV6-2 or TRBV6-3 and J usage is TRBJ1-5; D possibly corresponds to TRBD1 (6 bases). The CDR3 sequence is 16 residues long. The V end was cut by 6 bases, the J end by 4 bases, with 19 bases between. In germline, CDR1 is MNHEY, CDR2 SVGEGT. The DNA for the CDR3 is TGTGCCAGCAGCCTAGCGTTGGGGGCCCCGAATCAGCCCCAGCATTTT. Protein sequence: CASSLALGAPNQPQHF.

This clonotype has a count of ten or more. The rearrangement links TRBV7-6 to TRBJ2-7; a weak D match, TRBD2 (5 bases). CDR1 SGHVS and CDR2 FNYEAQ come from the germline V gene. V lost 1 base to trimming and J lost 2 bases, with 12 bases between them. This CDR3 spans 15 amino acids. The CDR3 coding sequence is TGTGCCAGCAGCTTAGAGAGCGGAAGAACCTACGAGCAGTACTTC. Residues: CASSLESGRTYEQYF.

Details on this clonotype: This may be a read error: a much more frequent sequence differs by one nucleotide. The CDR3 is CANSLGSAGAPYEQYF. As DNA, the CDR3 is TGTGCCAACAGCTTAGGTTCCGCGGGGGCCCCCTACGAGCAGTACTTC. The genes are TRBV7-2 and TRBJ2-7, with D possibly being TRBD2 (7 bases). This CDR3 spans 16 amino acids. CDR1 and CDR2 from the germline V gene are SGHTA and FQGNSA.

Ten or more counts support this clonotype. J is TRBJ1-4 and V is TRBV6-2 or TRBV6-3; D ambiguous. Germline V CDR1 and CDR2: MNHEY, SVGEGT. This CDR3 spans 13 amino acids. V dropped 6 bases and J dropped 8 bases, with 13 bases sitting between them. CDR3 amino acids: CASSFDEGEKLFF. The CDR3, as DNA: TGTGCCAGCAGCTTCGACGAAGGAGAAAAACTGTTTTTT.

This clonotype was counted between two and nine times. This chain links TRBV24-1 with TRBJ1-5; D is unclear. Between the trimmed V and J ends, which lost 5 bases and 1 base, there was a span of 14 bases. CDR3 length: 16 amino acids. Germline CDR1 and CDR2: KGHDR and SFDVKD. CDR3 coding DNA: TGTGCCACCAGTGTGCCCTTAACGGGGAGCAATCAGCCCCAGCATTTT. Its protein is CATSVPLTGSNQPQHF.

This clonotype was seen many times. The V gene is TRBV7-9, the J gene TRBJ1-2; no definite D call. Looked up from germline, CDR1 is SEHNR and CDR2 is FQNEAQ (reference sequence). Deletions cut 3 bases from V and 1 base from J, with 6 bases between. This CDR3 spans 13 amino acids. The CDR3 bases are TGTGCCAGCAGCTTGCGTAGTAACTATGGCTACACCTTC. This sequence encodes CASSLRSNYGYTF.

The sample holds many counts of this clonotype. The CDR3 loop is CASRLTGPNYGYTF. The CDR3 region has the DNA TGTGCCAGCAGGCTGACAGGGCCTAACTATGGCTACACCTTC. This sequence joins TRBV2 and TRBJ1-2; 7 bases match TRBD1. Germline V CDR1 and CDR2: SNHLY, FYNNEI. The trim removed 6 bases at V and 0 bases at J, leaving 4 bases unmatched. The CDR3 is 14 residues long.

This rearrangement joins TRBV19 to TRBJ2-3; 10 bases match TRBD2. The CDR3 extends over 15 amino acids. V was pared by 9 bases and J by 3 bases, with 9 bases of the junction left unmatched. From germline, CDR1 is LNHDA and CDR2 SQIVND (reference sequence). The CDR3 DNA reads as TGTGCCAGCGGAATAGCGGGGGGTTCGACAGATACGCAGTATTTT. It codes for CASGIAGGSTDTQYF. The full variable domain, with the rest looked up from reference TRBV19 and TRBJ2-3, is DGGITQSPKYLFRKEGQNVTLSCEQNLNHDAMYWYRQDPGQGLRLIYYSQIVNDFQKGDIAEGYSVSREKKESFPLTVTSAQKNPTAFYLCASGIAGGSTDTQYFGPGTRLTVL.

This clonotype was detected a few times. The V call is TRBV29-1, the J call TRBJ2-7, with TRBD1 identical over 7 bases. There are 12 residues in the CDR3. Unmatched junction bases numbered 7, after V lost 4 bases and J lost 7 bases. Germline loops: CDR1 SQVTM, CDR2 ANQGSEA. CDR3 protein: CSVGVLDREQYF. CDR3 in DNA: TGCAGCGTTGGAGTTCTGGACAGGGAGCAGTACTTC.

This clonotype was recorded many times. The chain joins TRBV11-2 to TRBJ1-4, with 7 bases that match TRBD1. This CDR3 is built from 13 residues. Germline V lookup: CDR1 SGHAT, CDR2 FQNNGV. Trimming removed 5 bases from V and 8 bases from J; junction bases left unmatched: 5. CDR3 protein: CASSLDRAEKLFF. In DNA form, the CDR3 reads TGTGCCAGCAGCCTTGACAGGGCGGAAAAACTGTTTTTT.

This clonotype was seen repeatedly, ten times or more. This chain uses TRBV2 with TRBJ2-1; 9 bases align to TRBD2. The CDR3 totals 13 residues. The J segment lost 6 bases and the V segment lost 8 bases, leaving 5 bases of the junction unmatched. Germline CDR1 and CDR2: SNHLY and FYNNEI. CDR3 region: CASGRGGANEQFF. The CDR3 coding sequence is TGTGCCAGCGGACGCGGGGGGGCCAATGAGCAGTTCTTC.

This clonotype has only a few counts. This chain links TRBV6-2 or TRBV6-3 with TRBJ2-3; D not certain. Germline values: CDR1 MNHEY, CDR2 SVGEGT. Deletions cut 6 bases from V and 2 bases from J, with 6 bases between. The length of the CDR3 is 12 residues. As DNA, the CDR3 is TGTGCCAGCAGGTGGGACACAGATACGCAGTATTTT. This codes for CASRWDTDTQYF.

The CDR3 spells CASSPPRGSAQAFF. The CDR3 coding sequence is TGTGCCAGCTCACCCCCTCGAGGATCGGCACAAGCTTTCTTT. This chain joins TRBV18 and TRBJ1-1; no clear D gene. This CDR3 region has 14 residues. Germline V gene sequence: CDR1 KGHSH, CDR2 LQKENI. Trimming removed 3 bases at V and 9 bases at J, with 17 bases between.

The V call is TRBV12-3 or TRBV12-4, the J call TRBJ1-2; D is unresolved. Trimming cost V 1 base and J 2 bases, with 14 bases left between them. The CDR3 sequence is 16 residues long. The DNA of the CDR3 is TGTGCCAGCAGTTTAGGAGTAGGGTTCGGCAACTATGGCTACACCTTC. Translating gives CASSLGVGFGNYGYTF.

This clonotype showed up many times. The V call is TRBV19, the J call TRBJ2-1, with 8 positions matching TRBD1. CDR1 is LNHDA, CDR2 SQIVND, per germline (reference sequence). Unmatched junction bases numbered 10, after V lost 7 bases and J lost 2 bases. The length of the CDR3 is 16 residues. In DNA form, the CDR3 reads TGTGCCAGTACCCTAGTTGCGGACAGGGCCTACAATGAGCAGTTCTTC. Translated: CASTLVADRAYNEQFF. The full variable domain, its missing parts supplied by reference TRBV19 and TRBJ2-1, is DGGITQSPKYLFRKEGQNVTLSCEQNLNHDAMYWYRQDPGQGLRLIYYSQIVNDFQKGDIAEGYSVSREKKESFPLTVTSAQKNPTAFYLCASTLVADRAYNEQFFGPGTRLTVL.

This clonotype was seen many times. The chain has TRBV9 and TRBJ1-1; D unclear. This CDR3 region has 14 residues. Trimming cost V 5 bases and J 0 bases, with 11 bases left between them. The germline gives CDR1 SGDLS, CDR2 YYNGEE. The CDR3 DNA reads TGTGCCAGCAGACGGCACCACCTGAACACTGAAGCTTTCTTT. Its protein is CASRRHHLNTEAFF.

This clonotype appeared many times. The gene calls are TRBV12-3 or TRBV12-4 and TRBJ2-4, with 7 bases identical to TRBD1. The CDR3 is 18 residues long. After removal of 7 bases from V and 1 base from J, the junction contained 16 bases not matched to a gene. Here the CDR3 DNA reads TGTGCCAGCACTCTTATATCAGGGGGATTTAGGGCCAAAAACATTCAGTACTTC. This translates into CASTLISGGFRAKNIQYF.

In its sample, this clonotype was seen many times. The chain employs TRBV5-1 and TRBJ2-7; either TRBD1 or TRBD2 may fit D (5 bases each). The CDR3 runs 14 residues. Germline V lookup: CDR1 SGHRS, CDR2 YFSETQ. V was cut by 5 bases and J by 1 base, with 13 bases left in between. Here the CDR3 DNA reads TGCGCCAGCAGTAGAGAGGGGCAATCCTACGAGCAGTACTTC. Amino acids: CASSREGQSYEQYF.

This clonotype has only a few counts. For the CDR3, the DNA is TGTGCCAGCCAACATTTGGGGGCCAGCTCCTACAATGAGCAGTTCTTC. Protein: CASQHLGASSYNEQFF. The chain joins TRBV11-2 to TRBJ2-1; perhaps TRBD1 as D (6 bases). The germline V gene has CDR1 SGHAT and CDR2 FQNNGV. The CDR3 runs 16 residues. The germline V and J ends were trimmed by 8 bases and 0 bases, with 17 bases remaining between them. Using reference TRBV11-2 and TRBJ2-1 for the parts outside the CDR3, the full variable domain is EAGVAQSPRYKIIEKRQSVAFWCNPISGHATLYWYQQILGQGPKLLIQFQNNGVVDDSQLPKDRFSAERLKGVDSTLKIQPAKLEDSAVYLCASQHLGASSYNEQFFGPGTRLTVL.

The V gene is TRBV10-3, the J gene TRBJ2-2; D remains unclear. V lost 10 bases to trimming and J lost 6 bases, with 9 bases between them. The CDR3 spans 11 residues. The germline CDR1 and CDR2 sequences are ENHRY and SYGVKD. CDR3 residues: CATTSSGELFF. CDR3 in DNA: TGTGCCACAACTTCTTCCGGGGAGCTGTTTTTT.

This clonotype was counted at least ten times. The V gene is TRBV20-1, the J gene TRBJ2-3, with 7 bases fitting TRBD1. Trimming at V came to 3 bases and at J to 3 bases, leaving 12 bases not matched to a gene. Looked up from germline, CDR1 is DFQATT and CDR2 is SNEGSKA (reference sequence). CDR3 length: 16 residues. Written as DNA, the CDR3 is TGCAGTGCTAGGGTGAAAACAGGGGTTGCAACAGATACGCAGTATTTT. Protein product: CSARVKTGVATDTQYF.

This clonotype was counted only a few times. The chain employs TRBV6-6 and TRBJ2-3; 12 nucleotides align to TRBD2. In germline, CDR1 is MNHNY, CDR2 SVGAGI (reference sequence). V lost 4 bases and J lost 1; bases outside the gene matches: 3. This CDR3 has 16 amino acids. CDR3 sequence reads: CASSSLAGGGTDTQYF. The CDR3 DNA sequence: TGTGCCAGCAGTTCCCTAGCGGGGGGGGGCACAGATACGCAGTATTTT.

The CDR3 DNA reads TGTGCCAGCAGCCCCCGCGAGGAGAGCTCCTACAATGAGCAGTTCTTC. Translation gives CASSPREESSYNEQFF. The V call is TRBV3-1, the J call TRBJ2-1; D remains ambiguous. Trimming pared 4 bases from V and 0 bases from J, leaving 13 bases between. Germline V gene lookup returns CDR1 LGHDT and CDR2 YNNKEL (reference sequence). This CDR3 has 16 residues.

Ten or more counts support this clonotype. The chain couples TRBV5-4 to TRBJ2-1, with 7 bases identical to TRBD2. V lost 2 bases to trimming and J lost 7 bases; unmatched junction nucleotides: 6. This CDR3 spans 14 amino acids. Per germline, CDR1 SGHNT and CDR2 YYREEE (reference sequence). The CDR3 DNA reads as TGTGCCAGCAGCTTATGGGGGGGGAGGAATGAGCAGTTCTTC. It codes for CASSLWGGRNEQFF.

This clonotype was picked up a small number of times. This rearrangement joins TRBV7-2 to TRBJ1-1; D is possibly TRBD1 (5 bases). This CDR3 has 13 residues. The ends were cut back, 2 bases at V and 8 bases at J, with 12 bases in the middle. Germline CDR1 is SGHTA and CDR2 is FQGNSA. CDR3 in amino acids: CASSLWSQGEAFF. The CDR3 DNA sequence: TGTGCCAGCAGCTTATGGTCTCAGGGAGAAGCTTTCTTT. The full variable domain, rest sourced from reference TRBV7-2 and TRBJ1-1, is GAGVSQSPSNKVTEKGKDVELRCDPISGHTALYWYRQSLGQGLEFLIYFQGNSAPDKSGLPSDRFSAERTGGSVSTLTIQRTQQEDSAVYLCASSLWSQGEAFFGQGTRLTVV.

The V gene is TRBV20-1, the J gene TRBJ2-1, with D hard to call. Germline CDR1 reads DFQATT; CDR2 reads SNEGSKA (reference sequence). V was pared by 6 bases and J by 0 bases, with 15 bases between. The CDR3 sequence is 15 residues long. CDR3 residues: CSAPDGTSSYNEQFF. The CDR3 region has the DNA TGCAGTGCCCCGGACGGAACAAGCTCCTACAATGAGCAGTTCTTC.

This clonotype was seen only a few times. The chain is built from TRBV25-1 and TRBJ2-2; D may be TRBD1 or TRBD2 (6 bases each). The CDR3 loop spans 14 amino acids. With 6 bases removed from V and 4 bases from J, the gap between germline ends came to 12 bases. Germline V lookup: CDR1 MGHDK, CDR2 SYGVNS. CDR3 in amino acids: CASSGGDGTGELFF. CDR3 sequence (DNA): TGTGCCAGCAGCGGGGGCGATGGCACCGGGGAGCTGTTTTTT.

There are many counts of this clonotype. V is TRBV9 and J is TRBJ2-3; D tentatively fits TRBD1 or TRBD2 (5 bases each). The CDR3 contains 16 residues. Germline-derived CDR1 and CDR2 are SGDLS and YYNGEE. Deletions cut 4 bases from V and 4 bases from J, with 19 bases between. The CDR3 nucleotides are TGTGCCAGCAGCTCAAATCAGAGAGGGGTAGCAGATACGCAGTATTTT. This codes for CASSSNQRGVADTQYF. The complete variable domain, with remaining parts taken from reference TRBV9 and TRBJ2-3, reads DSGVTQTPKHLITATGQRVTLRCSPRSGDLSVYWYQQSLDQGLQFLIQYYNGEERAKGNILERFSAQQFPDLHSELNLSSLELGDSALYFCASSSNQRGVADTQYFGPGTRLTVL.

Ten or more counts support this clonotype. The rearrangement uses TRBV12-3 or TRBV12-4 and TRBJ2-5; the D gene is possibly TRBD1 (6 bases). V lost 5 bases and J 4 bases, leaving 14 bases between the germline ends. This CDR3 contains 14 residues. The CDR3, as DNA: TGTGCCAGCAGTCCCGACAGGCGTGGAGAGACCCAGTACTTC. It codes for CASSPDRRGETQYF.